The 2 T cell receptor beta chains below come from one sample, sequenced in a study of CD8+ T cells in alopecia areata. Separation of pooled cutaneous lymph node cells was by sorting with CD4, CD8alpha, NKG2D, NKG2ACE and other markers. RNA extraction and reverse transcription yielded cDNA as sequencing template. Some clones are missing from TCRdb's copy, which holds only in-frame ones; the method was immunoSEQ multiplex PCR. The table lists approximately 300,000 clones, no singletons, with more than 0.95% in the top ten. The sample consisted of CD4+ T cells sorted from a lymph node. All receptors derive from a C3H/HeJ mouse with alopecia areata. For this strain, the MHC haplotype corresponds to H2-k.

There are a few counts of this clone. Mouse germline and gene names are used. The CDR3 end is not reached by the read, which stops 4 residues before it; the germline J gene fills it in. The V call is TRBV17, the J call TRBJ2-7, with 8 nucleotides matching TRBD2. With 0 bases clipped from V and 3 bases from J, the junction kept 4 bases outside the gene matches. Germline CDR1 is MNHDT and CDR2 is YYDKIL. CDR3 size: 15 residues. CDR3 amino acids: CASSRDTGGFYEQYF. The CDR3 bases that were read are TGTGCTAGCAGTAGAGACACTGGGGGCTTCTAT. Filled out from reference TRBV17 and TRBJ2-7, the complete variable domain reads DTTVKQNPRYKLARVGKPVNLICSQTMNHDTMYWYQKKPNQAPKLLLFYYDKILNREADTFEKFQSSRPNNSFCSLYIGSAGLEYSAMYLCASSRDTGGFYEQYFGPGTRLTVL.

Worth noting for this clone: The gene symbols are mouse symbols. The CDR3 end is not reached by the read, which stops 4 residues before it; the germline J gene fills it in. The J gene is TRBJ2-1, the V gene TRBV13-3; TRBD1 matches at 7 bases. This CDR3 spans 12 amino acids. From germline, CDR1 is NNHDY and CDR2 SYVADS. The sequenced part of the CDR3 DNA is TGTGCCAGCAGTGTGGACAGGGCT. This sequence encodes CASSVDRA. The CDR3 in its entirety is CASSVDRAEQFF.